The T cell receptor beta chain described here comes from a study of B cell selection in AIRE deficiency. The study's findings and limits: Only about 10% of about 3,500 shared Treg sequences were patient-specific; 31.6% healthy-specific.

The sorted conventional CD4 T cells were gated as CD4+CD127+. Controls came from healthy donors unrelated to patients. Authors' analysis steps: About 1x10^5 patient and about 1.3x10^5 healthy donor in-frame TCRbeta sequences came from conventional T cells. Some clones are missing from TCRdb's copy, which holds only in-frame ones; the method was immunoSEQ multiplex PCR. The V and J calls and clone size were taken over from that table, and D and trimming were inferred from the DNA. The table shows roughly 25,000 clones, with 95% to 96% occurring only once. Concerning this clone: Its antigen is not known.

With 4 bases removed from V and 5 bases from J, the gap between germline ends came to 15 bases. This CDR3 region has 14 residues. Sequencing was carried out using CD4+CD127+ conventional T cells sorted from PBMCs. This chain joins TRBV5-7 and TRBJ1-1; a possible D gene is TRBD1 (6 bases). Being an ORF, TRBV5-7 has a function that is uncertain. This clonotype was obtained from a human donor in good health. The CDR3 DNA reads as TGTGCCAGCAGCAGACCGGGGGCGAATACTGAAGCTTTCTTT. Translation gives CASSRPGANTEAFF.